This T cell receptor beta chain was sequenced in a study of T-cell reconstitution after alpha-beta-depleted transplantation in children. As it was prepared, the TCRbeta library received unique molecular identifiers. TCRdb independently ran MiXCR on the PCR reads; one entry per CDR3 protein. This repertoire shows approximately 350,000 distinct CDR3 sequences, about 14% found once; its top ten account for 3.5% to 4.5%. The germline V gene has CDR1 LGHDT and CDR2 YNNKEL (reference sequence). This CDR3 has 15 residues. Trimming took 4 bases from V and 8 from J, leaving 15 bases between them. This clonotype appeared a few times.

The sequencing used PBMCs, collected from the stem cell graft. The clonotype originates from a human donor who donated a stem cell graft to a child with Fanconi anemia. The J gene is TRBJ1-6, the V gene TRBV3-1; no clear D gene. The DNA of the CDR3 is TGTGCCAGCAGCCCGCTATTCCGGGGTGATTCACCCCTCCACTTT. This codes for CASSPLFRGDSPLHF.